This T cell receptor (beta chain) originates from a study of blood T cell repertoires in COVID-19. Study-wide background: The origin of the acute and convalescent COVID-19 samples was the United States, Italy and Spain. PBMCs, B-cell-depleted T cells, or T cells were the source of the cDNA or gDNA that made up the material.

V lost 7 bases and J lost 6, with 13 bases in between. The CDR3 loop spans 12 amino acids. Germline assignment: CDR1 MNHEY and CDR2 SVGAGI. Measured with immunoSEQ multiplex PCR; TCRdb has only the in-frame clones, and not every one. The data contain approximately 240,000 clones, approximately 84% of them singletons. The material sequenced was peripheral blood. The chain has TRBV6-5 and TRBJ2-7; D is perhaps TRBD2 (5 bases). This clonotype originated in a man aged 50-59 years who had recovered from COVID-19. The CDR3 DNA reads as TGTGCCAGCAAATCGGGGAGCGGCGAGCAGTACTTC. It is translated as CASKSGSGEQYF.